The source of this T cell receptor beta chain is a study of OX40 agonist ivuxolimab in advanced cancers. Study findings and constraints: The study found that CD8+ T cells averaged more expanded clones than CD4+.

Remarks on this clone: Antigen specificity is unknown.

Here immunoSEQ multiplex PCR was the method, and the copy in TCRdb shows in-frame clones only, minus some. Of approximately 31,000 clones detected, around 87% appear once; the ten largest clones hold 25%. Germline values: CDR1 SEHNR, CDR2 FQNEAQ (reference sequence). CDR3 size: 15 residues. V was shortened by 5 bases and J by 6 bases, with 19 bases between the two germline ends. The source is an adult with an advanced solid tumor such as melanoma, head and neck, liver or kidney cancer. This specimen was CD4+ or CD8+ T cells sorted from blood, taken in a trial of the OX40 agonist ivuxolimab. The J gene is TRBJ2-5, the V gene TRBV7-9, with a tentative D call TRBD1 (6 bases). Here the CDR3 DNA reads TGTGCCAGCAGCCTTACCCCCCTAAGGGGGAAGACCCAGTACTTC. Translation: CASSLTPLRGKTQYF.